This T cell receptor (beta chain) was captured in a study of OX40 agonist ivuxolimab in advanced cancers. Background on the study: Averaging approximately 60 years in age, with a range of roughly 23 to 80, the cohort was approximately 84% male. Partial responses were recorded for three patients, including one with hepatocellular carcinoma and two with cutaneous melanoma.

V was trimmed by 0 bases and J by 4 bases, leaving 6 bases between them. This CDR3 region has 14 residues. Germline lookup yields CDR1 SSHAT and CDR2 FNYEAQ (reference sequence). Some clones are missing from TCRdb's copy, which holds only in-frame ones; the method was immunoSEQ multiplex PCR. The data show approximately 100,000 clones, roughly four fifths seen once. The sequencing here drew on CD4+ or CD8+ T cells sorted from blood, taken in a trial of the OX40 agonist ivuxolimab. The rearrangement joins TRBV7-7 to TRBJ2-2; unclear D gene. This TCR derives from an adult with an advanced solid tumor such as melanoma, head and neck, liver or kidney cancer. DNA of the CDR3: TGTGCCAGCAGCTTAGCCGTAGGCACCGGGGAGCTGTTTTTT. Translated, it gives CASSLAVGTGELFF.